One and the same sample provided the 9 T cell receptor beta chains below, sequenced in a study of T cell responses to AZD1222 COVID-19 vaccine. The data were produced by immunoSEQ multiplex PCR, yet TCRdb's version contains in-frame clones alone and is incomplete. This table has more than 75,000 clones, over 75% appearing once. The specimen comprised peripheral blood, sampled 28 days after the second AZD1222 dose. The receptors were gathered from an adult who received the AZD1222 COVID-19 vaccine.

The genes are TRBV6-1 and TRBJ2-7, with D perhaps TRBD2 (5 bases). CDR3 length: 17 amino acids. V was shortened by 0 bases and J by 4 bases, with 19 bases between the two germline ends. Germline V CDR1 and CDR2: MNHNS, SASEGT. The DNA for the CDR3 is TGTGCCAGCAGTGAAGCGCGGACTTCTGCCAGAGATTACGAGCAGTACTTC. It translates to CASSEARTSARDYEQYF.

This chain uses TRBV5-6 with TRBJ1-2, with 11 positions matching TRBD1. Germline V gene data show CDR1 as SGHDT and CDR2 as YYEEEE. This CDR3 is 15 amino acids long. V was clipped by 3 bases and J by 8 bases; unmatched bases: 9. DNA of the CDR3: TGTGCCAGCAGCTATGGACAGGGGGCCTCAGGCGGCTACACCTTC. This gives the protein CASSYGQGASGGYTF.

This chain connects TRBV7-9 to TRBJ1-2; 9 bases fit TRBD1. The CDR3 consists of 13 residues. Losses at the gene ends were 6 bases for V and 8 bases for J; bases not matched to a gene: 7. Germline V gene lookup returns CDR1 SEHNR and CDR2 FQNEAQ (reference sequence). The CDR3 region has the DNA TGTGCCAGCAGGACAGGGGGAATCGGGGGCTACACCTTC. It translates to CASRTGGIGGYTF. Combining the CDR3 with reference TRBV7-9 and TRBJ1-2 gives the whole variable domain DTGVSQNPRHKITKRGQNVTFRCDPISEHNRLYWYRQTLGQGPEFLTYFQNEAQLEKSRLLSDRFSAERPKGSFSTLEIQRTEQGDSAMYLCASRTGGIGGYTFGSGTRLTVV.

Details on this clone: The junction departs from the called germline gene at one end, perhaps through a read error. V gene TRBV7-9 combines with J gene TRBJ1-5; TRBD1 agrees at 10 bases. CDR3 length: 13 residues. CDR1 is SEHNR, CDR2 FQNEAQ, per germline (reference sequence). The CDR3 sequence is CASSLGTGGPLDF. The CDR3 coding sequence is TGTGCCAGCAGCTTAGGGACAGGGGGACCCCTGGATTTT. Drawing the rest from reference TRBV7-9 and TRBJ1-5, the complete variable domain is DTGVSQNPRHKITKRGQNVTFRCDPISEHNRLYWYRQTLGQGPEFLTYFQNEAQLEKSRLLSDRFSAERPKGSFSTLEIQRTEQGDSAMYLCASSLGTGGPLDFGDGTRLSIL.

The CDR3 nucleotides read TGTGCCAGTAGGACCCGACCTTATGACGGCTTCTCTGGAAACACCATATATTTT. Translation: CASRTRPYDGFSGNTIYF. The chain recombines TRBV19 with TRBJ1-3; D gene ambiguous. The CDR3 consists of 18 residues. Trimming took off 6 bases at V and 0 bases at J, with 21 bases between the two ends. Looked up from germline, CDR1 is LNHDA and CDR2 is SQIVND (reference sequence).

J is TRBJ2-2 and V is TRBV6-2 or TRBV6-3; D remains ambiguous. V was shortened by 5 bases and J by 5 bases, with 18 bases between the two germline ends. The length of the CDR3 is 16 residues. CDR1 is MNHEY, CDR2 SVGEGT, per germline. The DNA of the CDR3 is TGTGCCAGCAGTCGGTCAGCGCCTCTGGGGACCGGGGAGCTGTTTTTT. This encodes CASSRSAPLGTGELFF.

The chain links TRBV12-3 or TRBV12-4 to TRBJ2-3; D gene unclear. CDR3 length equals 11 residues. The germline V and J ends were trimmed by 6 bases and 2 bases, with 3 bases remaining between them. CDR3 coding DNA: TGTGCCAGCAGCCCCACAGATACGCAGTATTTT. This codes for CASSPTDTQYF.

This chain connects TRBV6-1 to TRBJ1-5; D gene unclear. This CDR3 has 13 amino acids. V gave up 4 bases and J gave up 3 bases, with 7 bases separating them. Germline CDR1 and CDR2: MNHNS and SASEGT. The CDR3 region is CASSVAINQPQHF. CDR3 DNA: TGTGCCAGCAGTGTAGCCATCAATCAGCCCCAGCATTTT.

The V call is TRBV6-1, the J call TRBJ1-3; 11 bases are shared with TRBD1. The germline gives CDR1 MNHNS, CDR2 SASEGT. J gave up 8 bases and V 3 bases, and 6 bases lay outside the gene matches. CDR3 size: 15 residues. The CDR3 DNA is TGTGCCAGCAGTGACGGGACAGGGGGGTTGTACACCATATATTTT. Translating it yields CASSDGTGGLYTIYF.